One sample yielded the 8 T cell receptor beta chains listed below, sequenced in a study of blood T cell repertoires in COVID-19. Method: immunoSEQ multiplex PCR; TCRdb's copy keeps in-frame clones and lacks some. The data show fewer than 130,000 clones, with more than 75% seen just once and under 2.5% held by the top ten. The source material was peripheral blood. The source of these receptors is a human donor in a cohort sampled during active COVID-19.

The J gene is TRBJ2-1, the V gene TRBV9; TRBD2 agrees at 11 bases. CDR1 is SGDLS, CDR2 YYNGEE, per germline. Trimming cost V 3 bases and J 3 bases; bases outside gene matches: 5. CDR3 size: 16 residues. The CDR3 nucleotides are TGTGCCAGCAGCGCGACCGGGACTAGCGGCTACAATGAGCAGTTCTTC. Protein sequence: CASSATGTSGYNEQFF.

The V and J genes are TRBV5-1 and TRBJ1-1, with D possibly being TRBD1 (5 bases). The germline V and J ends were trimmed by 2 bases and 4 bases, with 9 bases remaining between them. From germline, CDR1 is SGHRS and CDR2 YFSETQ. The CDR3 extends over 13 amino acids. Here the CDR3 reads CASSFSGGTEAFF. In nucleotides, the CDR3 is TGCGCCAGCAGCTTCTCGGGGGGCACTGAAGCTTTCTTT.

This CDR3 is CASRTGGRYGYTF. CDR3 coding DNA: TGTGCCAGCAGAACAGGGGGCAGATATGGCTACACCTTC. The chain employs TRBV12-3 or TRBV12-4 and TRBJ1-2; 9 nucleotides line up with TRBD1. V shed 6 bases and J 5 bases; nucleotides not matched to a gene: 4. There are 13 residues in the CDR3.

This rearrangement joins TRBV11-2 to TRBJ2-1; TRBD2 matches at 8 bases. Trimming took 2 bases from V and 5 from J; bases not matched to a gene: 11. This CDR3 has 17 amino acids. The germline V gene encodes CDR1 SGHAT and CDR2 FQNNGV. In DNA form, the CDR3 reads TGTGCCAGCAGCTTATCGGGGGCCGGGGGGGTAGACAATGAGCAGTTCTTC. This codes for CASSLSGAGGVDNEQFF.

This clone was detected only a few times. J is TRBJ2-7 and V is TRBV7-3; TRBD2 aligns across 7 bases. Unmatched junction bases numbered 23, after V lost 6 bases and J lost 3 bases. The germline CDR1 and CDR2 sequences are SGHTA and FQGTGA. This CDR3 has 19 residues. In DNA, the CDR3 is TGTGCCAGCAGATTTCGGGAGGCAGGGTACCTCGTAGAAAGCTACGAGCAGTACTTC. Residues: CASRFREAGYLVESYEQYF.

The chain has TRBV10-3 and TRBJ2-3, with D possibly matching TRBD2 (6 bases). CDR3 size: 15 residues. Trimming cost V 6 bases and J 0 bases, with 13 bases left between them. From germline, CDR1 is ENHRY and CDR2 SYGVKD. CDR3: CAISFGDLSTDTQYF. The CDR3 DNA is TGTGCCATCAGCTTCGGGGACTTAAGCACAGATACGCAGTATTTT.

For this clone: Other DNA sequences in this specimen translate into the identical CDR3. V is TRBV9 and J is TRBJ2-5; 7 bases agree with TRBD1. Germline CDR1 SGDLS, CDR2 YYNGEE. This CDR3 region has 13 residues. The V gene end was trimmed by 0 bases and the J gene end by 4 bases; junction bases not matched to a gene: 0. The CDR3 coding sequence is TGTGCCAGCAGCGTAGACAGGGGAGAGACCCAGTACTTC. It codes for CASSVDRGETQYF.

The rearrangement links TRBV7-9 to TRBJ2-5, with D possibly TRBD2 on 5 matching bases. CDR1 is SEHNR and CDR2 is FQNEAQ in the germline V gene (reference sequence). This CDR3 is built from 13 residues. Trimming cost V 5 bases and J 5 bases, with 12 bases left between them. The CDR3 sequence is CASSRGEGETQYF. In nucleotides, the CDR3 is TGTGCCAGCAGCCGGGGAGAAGGGGAGACCCAGTACTTC.